These T cell receptor beta chains were read from a single sample in a study of regulatory T cells in long-lasting Graves disease. Using its own MiXCR run on the multiplex PCR reads, TCRdb lists one record per CDR3 protein. The sample gives around 480,000 distinct CDR3 sequences, 15% to 20% of which show up once; 20% to 25% is in the top ten. These data also featured in a second study, about T cells in Graves' hyperthyroidism and ophthalmopathy.

The source was peripheral blood mononuclear cells (PBMCs), collected at new diagnosis, from a patient treated with antithyroid drugs. The receptors stem from a woman in her forties or fifties with Graves disease. Both conserved end residues are part of each CDR3. D genes are given only for firm matches. A row's size may be missing; if present it is once, few, many or a size class.

TRBJ1-6 | NA | TRBV5-1 | NA | CASSFQTPGAGSPLHF | TGCGCCAGCAGCTTCCAAACACCCGGGGCGGGTTCACCCCTCCACTTT
TRBJ1-3 | NA | TRBV12-3/TRBV12-4 | many | CASTSLSGNTIYF | TGTGCCAGCACCAGTTTGTCTGGAAACACCATATATTTT
TRBJ2-2 | NA | TRBV14 | few | CASSPVRLNTGELFF | TGTGCCAGCAGCCCAGTTAGGTTAAACACCGGGGAGCTGTTTTTT
TRBJ2-3 | TRBD1 | TRBV5-5 | NA | CASSVTGGRGTDTQYF | TGTGCCAGCAGCGTTACAGGGGGCCGAGGCACAGATACGCAGTATTTT
TRBJ1-1 | NA | TRBV6-1 | NA | CASASPEGNTEAFF | TGTGCCAGCGCATCGCCGGAGGGGAACACTGAAGCTTTCTTT
TRBJ1-2 | NA | TRBV7-3 | many | CASSPQGAPYGYTF | TGTGCCAGCAGCCCTCAGGGTGCCCCATATGGCTACACCTTC
TRBJ2-2 | TRBD1 | TRBV7-3 | many | CASSGPQGTSNTGELFF | TGTGCCAGCAGCGGACCACAGGGGACCTCGAACACCGGGGAGCTGTTTTTT
TRBJ2-1 | NA | TRBV29-1 | many | CSAVPWGTSYNEQFF | TGCAGCGCTGTCCCATGGGGGACGTCCTACAATGAGCAGTTCTTC
TRBJ2-7 | NA | TRBV12-3/TRBV12-4 | many | CASSWGGQRSYEQYF | TGTGCCAGCAGTTGGGGAGGACAGAGATCCTACGAGCAGTACTTC
TRBJ2-6 | NA | TRBV3-1 | NA | CASSPRSEANVLTF | TGTGCCAGCAGCCCCCGTTCTGAGGCCAACGTCCTGACTTTC
TRBJ2-7 | NA | TRBV6-2/TRBV6-3 | NA | CASSEILAEGYEQYF | TGTGCCAGCAGTGAAATATTAGCGGAGGGCTACGAGCAGTACTTC
TRBJ2-7 | TRBD1 | TRBV6-1 | few | CASSTATGGSYEQYF | TGTGCCAGCAGTACAGCGACAGGGGGCTCCTACGAGCAGTACTTC
TRBJ1-6 | TRBD1 | TRBV18 | many | CASSLDRVHNSPLHF | TGTGCCAGCTCACTGGACAGGGTCCACAATTCACCCCTCCACTTT
TRBJ2-3 | TRBD2 | TRBV2 | many | CASRASGGANYNTQYF | TGTGCCAGCAGAGCTAGCGGGGGGGCAAATTACAATACGCAGTATTTT
TRBJ2-1 | NA | TRBV24-1 | NA | CATSDRAQGRNEQFF | TGTGCCACCAGTGACCGGGCGCAGGGACGGAATGAGCAGTTCTTC
TRBJ1-6 | TRBD1 | TRBV6-1 | NA | CASRRTGGFLNSPLHF | TGTGCCAGCAGACGGACAGGGGGCTTCTTGAATTCACCCCTCCACTTT
TRBJ2-7 | NA | TRBV13 | many | CASSLGPGVEYEQYF | TGTGCCAGCAGCTTAGGCCCCGGGGTAGAGTACGAGCAGTACTTC
TRBJ1-4 | NA | TRBV6-1 | few | CASSERTGVANEKLFF | TGTGCCAGCAGTGAACGTACGGGGGTGGCTAATGAAAAACTGTTTTTT
TRBJ2-7 | TRBD2 | TRBV20-1 | NA | CSADSPRGVSYEQYF | TGCAGTGCCGACTCACCCCGGGGGGTCTCCTACGAGCAGTACTTC
TRBJ1-2 | NA | TRBV6-1 | NA | CASRSDSPYGYTF | TGTGCCAGCAGATCCGACAGCCCCTATGGCTACACCTTC
TRBJ1-5 | NA | TRBV6-1 | NA | CASSETGGVQPQHF | TGTGCCAGCAGTGAGACAGGAGGAGTTCAGCCCCAGCATTTT
TRBJ2-4 | NA | TRBV18 | few | CASSQTRGSKNIQYF | TGTGCCAGCTCACAAACCAGGGGCTCCAAAAACATTCAGTACTTC
TRBJ2-7 | TRBD1 | TRBV5-1 | few | CASTPTRDRAYEQYF | TGCGCCAGCACTCCCACCCGGGACAGGGCCTACGAGCAGTACTTC
TRBJ1-5 | TRBD1 | TRBV24-1 | many | CATFTGAYSNQPQHF | TGTGCCACCTTTACAGGGGCTTACAGCAATCAGCCCCAGCATTTT
TRBJ2-3 | NA | TRBV9 | NA | CASSGGGNTDTQYF | TGTGCCAGCAGCGGAGGGGGAAACACAGATACGCAGTATTTT
TRBJ1-1 | NA | TRBV5-6 | few | CASSLGHLRGAFF | TGTGCCAGCAGCCTAGGACATCTTAGGGGAGCTTTCTTT
TRBJ1-3 | NA | TRBV2 | NA | CASRTTDRVYSGNTIYF | TGTGCCAGCAGAACTACGGACAGAGTATACTCTGGAAACACCATATATTTT
TRBJ2-1 | TRBD2 | TRBV20-1 | once | CSASKGLAGNNEQFF | TGCAGTGCTTCGAAGGGACTAGCGGGGAACAATGAGCAGTTCTTC
TRBJ2-1 | TRBD2 | TRBV4-1 | many | CASSRLAGGQNEQFF | TGTGCCAGCAGCCGACTAGCGGGGGGGCAGAATGAGCAGTTCTTC
TRBJ1-6 | TRBD1 | TRBV3-1 | many | CASRYDRDNSPLHF | TGTGCCAGCAGATATGACAGGGATAATTCACCCCTCCACTTT
TRBJ2-2 | TRBD2 | TRBV28 | few | CASSSPRGAGGPQGTGELFF | TGTGCCAGCAGTTCCCCCCGGGGCGCGGGGGGGCCCCAGGGCACCGGGGAGCTGTTTTTT
TRBJ2-7 | NA | TRBV11-2 | many | CASSLAGALYEQYF | TGTGCCAGCAGCTTAGCGGGGGCCCTCTACGAGCAGTACTTC
TRBJ2-7 | TRBD2 | TRBV11-2 | few | CASSSRLAGLMYEQYF | TGTGCCAGCAGCTCCAGACTAGCGGGATTGATGTACGAGCAGTACTTC
TRBJ2-1 | NA | TRBV11-3 | many | CASSLGSPGPGSRFF | TGTGCCAGCAGCTTAGGGAGCCCCGGGCCCGGGTCCCGGTTCTTC
TRBJ2-1 | TRBD2 | TRBV20-1 | many | CSADTGTMDLEQFF | TGCAGTGCGGACACCGGGACTATGGATCTTGAGCAGTTCTTC